What follows is one T cell receptor beta chain and its context. Its target is not known. This record belongs to a study of shared clonotypes between healthy human individuals. Original analysis: Sequence data from immunoSEQ were junction-only and lacked quality scores; consequently, filtering differed. Method: immunoSEQ multiplex PCR; TCRdb's copy keeps in-frame clones and lacks some. The V and J calls and the clone size are those of that table, but D and trimming were determined from the DNA. Found here are approximately 340,000 clones, roughly 80% of them singletons; the top ten hold about 10%. The ends were cut back, 2 bases at V and 5 bases at J, with 11 bases in the middle. The CDR3 extends over 14 amino acids. Germline V gives CDR1 MNHEY, CDR2 SVGAGI. The study's findings and limits: Represented diversity (both genetic and exposure-history) was limited by the small number of donors.

The V and J genes are TRBV6-5 and TRBJ2-3, with TRBD2 as a possible D gene (5 bases). Sequencing was carried out using memory CD4+ T cells sorted from blood. Subset noted: CD45RA-negative fraction. The source of this sequence is a man between 25 and 39 years old in good health. CDR3 amino acids: CASSYDGMEDTQYF. In DNA form, the CDR3 reads TGTGCCAGCAGTTACGACGGGATGGAAGATACGCAGTATTTT.